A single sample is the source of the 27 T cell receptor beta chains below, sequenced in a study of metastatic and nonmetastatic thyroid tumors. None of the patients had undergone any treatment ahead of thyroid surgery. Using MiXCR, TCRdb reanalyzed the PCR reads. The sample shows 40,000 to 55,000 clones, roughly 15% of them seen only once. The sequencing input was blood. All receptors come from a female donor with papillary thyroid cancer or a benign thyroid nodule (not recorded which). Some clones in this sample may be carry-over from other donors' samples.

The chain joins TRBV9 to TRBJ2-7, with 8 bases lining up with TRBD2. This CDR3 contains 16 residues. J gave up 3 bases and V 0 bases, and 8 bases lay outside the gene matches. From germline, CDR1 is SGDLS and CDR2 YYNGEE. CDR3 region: CASSVGSSGNGYEQYF. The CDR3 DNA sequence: TGTGCCAGCAGCGTAGGAAGTAGCGGGAATGGCTACGAGCAGTACTTC.

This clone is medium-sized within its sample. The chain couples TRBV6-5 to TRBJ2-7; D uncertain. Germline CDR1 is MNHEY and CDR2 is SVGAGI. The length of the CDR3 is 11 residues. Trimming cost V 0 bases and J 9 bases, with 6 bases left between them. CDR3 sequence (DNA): TGTGCCAGCAGTTACTCACGGATGCAGTACTTC. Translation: CASSYSRMQYF.

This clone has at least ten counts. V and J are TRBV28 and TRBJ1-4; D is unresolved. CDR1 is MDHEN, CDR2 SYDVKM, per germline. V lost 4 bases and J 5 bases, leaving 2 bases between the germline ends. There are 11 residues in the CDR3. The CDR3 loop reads CASSSNEKLFF. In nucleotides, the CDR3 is TGTGCCAGCAGTTCAAATGAAAAACTGTTTTTT.

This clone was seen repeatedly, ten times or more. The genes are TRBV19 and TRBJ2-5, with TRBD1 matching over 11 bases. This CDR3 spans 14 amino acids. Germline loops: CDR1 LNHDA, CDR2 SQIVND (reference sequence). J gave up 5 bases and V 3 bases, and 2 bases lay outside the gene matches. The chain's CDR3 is CASSMGQGEETQYF. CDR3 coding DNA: TGTGCCAGTAGTATGGGACAGGGGGAGGAGACCCAGTACTTC.

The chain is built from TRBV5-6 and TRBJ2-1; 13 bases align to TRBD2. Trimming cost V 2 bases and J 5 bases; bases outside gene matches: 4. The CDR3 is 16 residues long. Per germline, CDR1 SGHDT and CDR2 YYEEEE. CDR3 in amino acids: CASSFGLAGANNEQFF. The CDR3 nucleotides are TGTGCCAGCAGCTTCGGACTAGCGGGAGCGAACAATGAGCAGTTCTTC.

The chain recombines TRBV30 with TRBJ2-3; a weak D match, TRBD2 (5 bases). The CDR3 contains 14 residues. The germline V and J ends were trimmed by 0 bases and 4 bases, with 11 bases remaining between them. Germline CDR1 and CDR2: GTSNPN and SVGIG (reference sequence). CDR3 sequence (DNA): TGTGCCTGGAGTGTTCTAGCCGGTGCAGATACGCAGTATTTT. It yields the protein CAWSVLAGADTQYF.

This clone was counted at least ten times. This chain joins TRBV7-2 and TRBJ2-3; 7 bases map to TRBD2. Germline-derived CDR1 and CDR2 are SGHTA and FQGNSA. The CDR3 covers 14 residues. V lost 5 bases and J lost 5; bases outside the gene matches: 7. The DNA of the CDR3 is TGTGCCAGCAGCCCCGTAGCGGGTAAAGATACGCAGTATTTT. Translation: CASSPVAGKDTQYF.

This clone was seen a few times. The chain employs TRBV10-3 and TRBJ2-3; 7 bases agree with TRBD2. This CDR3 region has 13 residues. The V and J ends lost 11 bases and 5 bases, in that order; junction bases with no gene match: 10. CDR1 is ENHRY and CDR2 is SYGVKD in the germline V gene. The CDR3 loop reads CAAREVSEDTQYF. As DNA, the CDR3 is TGTGCCGCCCGGGAGGTGAGTGAAGATACGCAGTATTTT.

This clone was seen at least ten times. For the CDR3, the DNA is TGCGCCAGCAGCTTGGCCGTGGGGGAATCCCTCCACTTT. As protein: CASSLAVGESLHF. This chain links TRBV5-1 with TRBJ1-6; D may be TRBD1 (5 bases). The V end lost 0 bases, the J end lost 14 bases, and 12 bases lay between the germline ends. Germline loops: CDR1 SGHRS, CDR2 YFSETQ. The CDR3 totals 13 residues.

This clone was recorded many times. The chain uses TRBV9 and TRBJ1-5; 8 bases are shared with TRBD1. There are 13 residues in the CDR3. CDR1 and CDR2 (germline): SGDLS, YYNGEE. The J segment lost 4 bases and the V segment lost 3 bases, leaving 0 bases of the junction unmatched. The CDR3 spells CASSGTGNQPQHF. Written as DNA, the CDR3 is TGTGCCAGCAGCGGGACAGGGAATCAGCCCCAGCATTTT. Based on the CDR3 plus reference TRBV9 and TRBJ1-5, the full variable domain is DSGVTQTPKHLITATGQRVTLRCSPRSGDLSVYWYQQSLDQGLQFLIQYYNGEERAKGNILERFSAQQFPDLHSELNLSSLELGDSALYFCASSGTGNQPQHFGDGTRLSIL.

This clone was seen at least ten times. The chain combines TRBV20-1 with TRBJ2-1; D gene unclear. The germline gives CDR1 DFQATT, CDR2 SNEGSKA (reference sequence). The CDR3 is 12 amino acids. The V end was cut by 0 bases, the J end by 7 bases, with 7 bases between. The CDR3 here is CSARDWVNEQFF. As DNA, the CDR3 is TGCAGTGCTAGAGATTGGGTGAATGAGCAGTTCTTC.

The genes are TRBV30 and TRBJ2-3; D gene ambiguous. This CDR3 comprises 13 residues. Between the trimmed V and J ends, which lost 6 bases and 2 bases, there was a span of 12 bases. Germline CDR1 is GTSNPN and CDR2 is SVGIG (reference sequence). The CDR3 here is CACRADPTDTQYF. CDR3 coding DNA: TGTGCCTGTAGGGCGGACCCCACAGATACGCAGTATTTT.

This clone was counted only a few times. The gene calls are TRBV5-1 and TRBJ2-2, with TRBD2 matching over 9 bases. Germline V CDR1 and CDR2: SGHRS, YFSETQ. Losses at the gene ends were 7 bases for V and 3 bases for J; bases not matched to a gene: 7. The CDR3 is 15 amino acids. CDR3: CASETGTSHTGELFF. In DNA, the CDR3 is TGCGCCAGCGAAACCGGGACTAGCCACACCGGGGAGCTGTTTTTT.

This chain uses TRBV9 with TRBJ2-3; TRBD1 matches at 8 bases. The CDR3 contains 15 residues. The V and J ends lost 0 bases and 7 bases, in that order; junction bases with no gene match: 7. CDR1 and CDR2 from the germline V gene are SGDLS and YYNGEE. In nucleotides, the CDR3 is TGTGCCAGCAGCGTAGGACAGGGGCTTGCATATACGCAGTATTTT. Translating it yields CASSVGQGLAYTQYF. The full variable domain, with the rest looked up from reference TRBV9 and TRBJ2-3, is DSGVTQTPKHLITATGQRVTLRCSPRSGDLSVYWYQQSLDQGLQFLIQYYNGEERAKGNILERFSAQQFPDLHSELNLSSLELGDSALYFCASSVGQGLAYTQYFGPGTRLTVL.

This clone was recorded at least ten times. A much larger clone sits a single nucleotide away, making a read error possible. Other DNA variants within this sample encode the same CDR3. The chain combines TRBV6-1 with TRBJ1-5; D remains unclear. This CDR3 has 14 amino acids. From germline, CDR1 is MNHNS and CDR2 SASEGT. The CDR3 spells CASSSVEGIQPQHF. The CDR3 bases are TGCGCCAGCAGTTCCGTAGAGGGAATCCAGCCCCAGCATTTT.

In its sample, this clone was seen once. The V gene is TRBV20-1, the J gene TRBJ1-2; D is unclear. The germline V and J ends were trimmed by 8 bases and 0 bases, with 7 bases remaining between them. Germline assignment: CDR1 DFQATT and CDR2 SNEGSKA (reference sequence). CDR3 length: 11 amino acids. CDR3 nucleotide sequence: TGCAGTCTGGGTCCTAACTATGGCTACACCTTC. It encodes CSLGPNYGYTF.

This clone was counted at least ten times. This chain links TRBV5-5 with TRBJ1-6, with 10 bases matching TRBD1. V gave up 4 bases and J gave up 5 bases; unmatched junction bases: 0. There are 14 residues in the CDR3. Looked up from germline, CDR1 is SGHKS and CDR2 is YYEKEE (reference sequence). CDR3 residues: CASSGTGDNSPLHF. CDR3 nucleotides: TGTGCCAGCAGCGGGACAGGGGATAATTCACCCCTCCACTTT.

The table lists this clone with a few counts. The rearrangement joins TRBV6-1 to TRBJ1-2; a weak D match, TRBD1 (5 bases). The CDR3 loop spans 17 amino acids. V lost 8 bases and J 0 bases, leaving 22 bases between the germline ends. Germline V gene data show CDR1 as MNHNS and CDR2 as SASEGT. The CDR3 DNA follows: TGTGCCAGCTTAGGTCAAGATCGGGGGTCTTCTAACTATGGCTACACCTTC. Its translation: CASLGQDRGSSNYGYTF.

CDR3 loop: CASSLLAGRNYEQYF. Here the CDR3 DNA reads TGCGCCAGCAGCTTGTTAGCGGGGCGAAACTACGAGCAGTACTTC. The gene calls are TRBV5-1 and TRBJ2-7, with TRBD2 matching over 8 bases. CDR1 is SGHRS and CDR2 is YFSETQ in the germline V gene. The length of the CDR3 is 15 residues. Germline trimming cut 1 base from V and 3 bases from J; bases unmatched to any gene: 6.

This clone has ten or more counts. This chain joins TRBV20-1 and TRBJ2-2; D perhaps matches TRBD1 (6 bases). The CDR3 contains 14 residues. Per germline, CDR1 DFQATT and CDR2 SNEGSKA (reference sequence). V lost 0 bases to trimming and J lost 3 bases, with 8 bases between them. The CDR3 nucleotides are TGCAGTGCTAGAGATAGGGGGTACACCGGGGAGCTGTTTTTT. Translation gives CSARDRGYTGELFF.

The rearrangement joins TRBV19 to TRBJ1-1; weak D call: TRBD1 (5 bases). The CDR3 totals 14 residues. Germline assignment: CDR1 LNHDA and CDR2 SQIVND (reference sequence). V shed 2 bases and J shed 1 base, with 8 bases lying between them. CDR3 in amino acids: CASSIPGQNTEAFF. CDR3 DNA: TGTGCCAGTAGTATACCCGGACAGAACACTGAAGCTTTCTTT.

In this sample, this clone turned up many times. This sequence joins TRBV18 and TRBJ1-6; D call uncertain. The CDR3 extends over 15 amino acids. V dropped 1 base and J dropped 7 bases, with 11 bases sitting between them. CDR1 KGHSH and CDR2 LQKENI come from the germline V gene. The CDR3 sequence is CASSPRGRSNSPLHF. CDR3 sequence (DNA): TGTGCCAGCTCACCACGCGGCAGGTCAAATTCACCCCTCCACTTT.

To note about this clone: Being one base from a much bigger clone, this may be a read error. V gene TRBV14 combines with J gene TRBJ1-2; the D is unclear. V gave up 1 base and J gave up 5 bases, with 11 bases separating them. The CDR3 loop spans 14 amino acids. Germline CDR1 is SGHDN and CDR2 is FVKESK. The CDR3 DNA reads TGTGCCAGCAGCCAAGGTAGCCAGCCTTATGGCTACACCTTC. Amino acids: CASSQGSQPYGYTF.

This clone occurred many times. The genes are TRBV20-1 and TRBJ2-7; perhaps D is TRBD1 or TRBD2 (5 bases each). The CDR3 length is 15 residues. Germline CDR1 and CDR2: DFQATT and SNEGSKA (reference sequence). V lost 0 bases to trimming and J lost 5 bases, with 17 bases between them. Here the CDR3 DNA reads TGCAGTGCTAGAGATGTGGGTCGGCAGGGACACGAGCAGTACTTC. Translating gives CSARDVGRQGHEQYF.

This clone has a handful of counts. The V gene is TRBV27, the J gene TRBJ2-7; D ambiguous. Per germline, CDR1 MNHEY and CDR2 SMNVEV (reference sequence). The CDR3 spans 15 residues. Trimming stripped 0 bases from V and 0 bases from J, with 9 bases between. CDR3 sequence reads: CASSLSPDGSYEQYF. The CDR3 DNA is TGTGCCAGCAGTTTATCGCCGGACGGCTCCTACGAGCAGTACTTC.

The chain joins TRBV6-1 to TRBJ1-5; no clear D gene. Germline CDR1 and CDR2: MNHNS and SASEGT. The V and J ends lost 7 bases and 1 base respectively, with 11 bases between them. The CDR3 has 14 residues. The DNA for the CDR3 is TGTGCCAGCATGGGGATAGGGAGCAATCAGCCCCAGCATTTT. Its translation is CASMGIGSNQPQHF.

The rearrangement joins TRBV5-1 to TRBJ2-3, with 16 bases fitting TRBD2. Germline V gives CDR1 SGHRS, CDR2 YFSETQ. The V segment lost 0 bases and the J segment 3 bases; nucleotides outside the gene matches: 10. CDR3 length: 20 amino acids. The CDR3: CASSLEGTSGRAFKTDTQYF. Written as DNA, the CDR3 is TGCGCCAGCAGCTTGGAGGGGACTAGCGGGAGGGCCTTTAAGACAGATACGCAGTATTTT.